This T cell receptor beta chain was sequenced in a study of T cells after yellow fever vaccination. Overall study: Researchers used SMART-Seq v4 Ultra Low Input to prepare fractions that had low cell numbers.

Template-switching 5'RACE yielded the TCR cDNA; a universal primer site and UMIs were added in the process. TCRdb processed the 5' RACE reads anew with MiXCR; each CDR3 protein has one entry. The data hold just under 600,000 distinct CDR3 sequences, with approximately 12% observed a single time. Study-wide findings and caveats: The study noted that FACS-sorted repertoires could contain abundant clonotypes contaminating from the bulk population.

Details on this clonotype: Its specificity is unknown.

The TCR comes from a man aged 30 to 39 who received the YFV17D yellow fever vaccine. Sequenced here: PBMCs, sampled on the day of the yellow fever booster vaccination.

CDR3 DNA sequence: TGTGCCAGCAGGCGGCCCGACTACAATGAGCAGTTCTTC. Translated, it gives CASRRPDYNEQFF. The chain joins TRBV6-2 or TRBV6-3 to TRBJ2-1, with D unresolved. The CDR3 extends over 13 amino acids. The germline V and J ends were trimmed by 6 bases and 3 bases, with 9 bases remaining between them. From germline, CDR1 is MNHEY and CDR2 SVGEGT.